The 13 T cell receptor beta chains given below trace back to one sample, sequenced in a study of radiotherapy plus CTLA-4 blockade in lung cancer. TCRdb's table, derived via immunoSEQ multiplex PCR, lists solely in-frame clones and lacks some. Here the sample spans tens of thousands of clones, less than 85% being singletons. The sequences come from peripheral blood, collected from a patient treated with radiotherapy plus ipilimumab. Receptor source: a human donor with non-small cell lung cancer who had stable disease on radiotherapy plus ipilimumab.

This chain links TRBV2 with TRBJ1-3, with D perhaps TRBD1 (5 bases). Per germline, CDR1 SNHLY and CDR2 FYNNEI. The germline V and J ends were trimmed by 2 bases and 4 bases, with 12 bases remaining between them. The CDR3 length is 15 residues. The CDR3 spells CASSEMGPPGNTIYF. CDR3 coding DNA: TGTGCCAGCAGTGAAATGGGACCCCCCGGAAACACCATATATTTT.

CDR3 region: CASRLSGLLEKLFF. CDR3 DNA sequence: TGTGCCAGCAGACTGAGTGGTTTGTTAGAAAAACTGTTTTTT. The V call is TRBV2, the J call TRBJ1-4; D call uncertain. The CDR3 runs to 14 residues. Trimming removed 6 bases from V and 8 bases from J, with 16 bases in between. Germline V gene data show CDR1 as SNHLY and CDR2 as FYNNEI.

This clone has a handful of counts. The chain combines TRBV9 with TRBJ1-6; TRBD1 aligns across 7 bases. This CDR3 contains 14 residues. Germline V CDR1 and CDR2: SGDLS, YYNGEE. The V segment lost 0 bases and the J segment 7 bases; nucleotides outside the gene matches: 1. The CDR3 DNA reads as TGTGCCAGCAGCGTAGAGGGGGCCAATTCACCCCTCCACTTT. Its protein is CASSVEGANSPLHF.

This chain uses TRBV7-8 with TRBJ2-3; 10 bases align to TRBD2. Losses at the gene ends were 6 bases for V and 3 bases for J; bases not matched to a gene: 6. Germline CDR1 and CDR2: SGHVS and FQNEAQ. CDR3 length: 15 residues. The CDR3 sequence: CASRLPSGGTDTQYF. CDR3 nucleotides: TGTGCCAGCAGACTGCCTAGCGGGGGTACAGATACGCAGTATTTT.

The chain is built from TRBV5-1 and TRBJ2-1; 11 bases agree with TRBD2. Trimming cost V 2 bases and J 9 bases; bases outside gene matches: 13. The germline gives CDR1 SGHRS, CDR2 YFSETQ. The CDR3 totals 17 residues. For the CDR3, the DNA is TGCGCCAGCAGCTTTGCCCAGATAGCGGGGGGGCCCGTTGAGCAGTTCTTC. Translating gives CASSFAQIAGGPVEQFF.

CDR3 coding DNA: TGTGCCAGTAGTATCCCGGACAGTACTGAAAAACTGTTTTTT. It translates to CASSIPDSTEKLFF. The rearrangement uses TRBV19 and TRBJ1-4; the D gene is possibly TRBD1 (6 bases). The CDR3 runs to 14 residues. The germline gives CDR1 LNHDA, CDR2 SQIVND (reference sequence). V lost 3 bases, J lost 7 bases, and 12 bases lay in between.

A few counts support this clone. This chain uses TRBV10-3 with TRBJ1-1; unclear D gene. V was shortened by 3 bases and J by 2 bases, with 4 bases between the two germline ends. CDR3 length: 12 amino acids. Germline loops: CDR1 ENHRY, CDR2 SYGVKD. CDR3 region: CAISDRNTEAFF. CDR3 nucleotide sequence: TGTGCCATCAGTGACAGAAACACTGAAGCTTTCTTT.

CDR3 residues: CASTPGAGEQYF. CDR3 DNA sequence: TGTGCCAGCACTCCAGGGGCGGGGGAGCAGTACTTC. The V gene is TRBV6-5, the J gene TRBJ2-7; tentatively, D is TRBD1 or TRBD2 (6 bases each). Germline values: CDR1 MNHEY, CDR2 SVGAGI. The CDR3 spans 12 residues. V lost 7 bases to trimming and J lost 7 bases, with 14 bases between them.

This sequence joins TRBV13 and TRBJ1-4; 10 nucleotides agree with TRBD1. The CDR3 runs to 13 residues. Germline CDR1 and CDR2: PRHDT and FYEKMQ (reference sequence). V lost 5 bases, J lost 10 bases, and 4 bases stayed unmatched. Here the CDR3 reads CASSLGQGVKLFF. CDR3 in DNA: TGTGCCAGCAGCCTCGGACAGGGGGTAAAACTGTTTTTT.

The chain employs TRBV5-4 and TRBJ1-2; D is unclear. This CDR3 region has 14 residues. The germline CDR1 and CDR2 sequences are SGHNT and YYREEE (reference sequence). V was pared by 2 bases and J by 2 bases, with 10 bases between. DNA of the CDR3: TGTGCCAGCAGCTTAATTACATTCAACTATGGCTACACCTTC. As protein: CASSLITFNYGYTF.

This clone has a count of ten or more. V gene TRBV10-1 combines with J gene TRBJ2-2; no reliable D call. V shed 4 bases and J shed 6 bases, with 9 bases lying between them. The CDR3 extends over 13 amino acids. Germline V gene data show CDR1 as WNHNN and CDR2 as SYGVQD (reference sequence). CDR3 loop: CASSVSGPGELFF. DNA for the CDR3: TGCGCCAGCAGTGTGTCGGGTCCCGGGGAGCTGTTTTTT.

The chain is built from TRBV5-4 and TRBJ1-1; D is undetermined. With 0 bases removed from V and 1 base from J, the gap between germline ends came to 7 bases. The CDR3 covers 14 residues. CDR1 is SGHNT, CDR2 YYREEE, per germline (reference sequence). The CDR3 region is CASSLVSENTEAFF. CDR3 bases: TGTGCCAGCAGCTTGGTTTCGGAGAACACTGAAGCTTTCTTT.

The rearrangement joins TRBV19 to TRBJ2-3, with unresolved D. CDR3 length equals 16 residues. Germline V gene lookup returns CDR1 LNHDA and CDR2 SQIVND (reference sequence). With 4 bases removed from V and 1 base from J, the gap between germline ends came to 15 bases. CDR3 in DNA: TGTGCCAGTAGTACCTCGTTCGTGGGTGGCACAGATACGCAGTATTTT. Translation: CASSTSFVGGTDTQYF.